This T cell receptor (beta chain) derives from a study of cytomegalovirus exposure and HLA in healthy donors. The length of the CDR3 is 14 residues. Germline loops: CDR1 WNHNN, CDR2 SYGVQD (reference sequence). J lost 7 bases, V lost 3 bases, and 3 bases had no gene match. Concerning this clone: Its antigen is unknown.

PCR involved 60 Vbeta and 13 Jbeta primers. Some clones are missing from TCRdb's copy, which holds only in-frame ones; the method was immunoSEQ multiplex PCR. The profile shows some 120,000 clones, 70% to 80% of them singletons. Study-wide findings and caveats: Overall, approximately 150 TCR beta chains were annotated as cytomegalovirus-associated.

The rearrangement uses TRBV10-1 and TRBJ2-1, with 10 bases lining up with TRBD2. The sequenced sample was PBMCs. The TCR was taken from a man aged 40-55 years in good health and CMV-seropositive. CDR3 region: CASSDSGGANEQFF. In nucleotides, the CDR3 is TGCGCCAGCAGTGACAGCGGGGGGGCGAATGAGCAGTTCTTC.